This T cell receptor (beta chain) was found in a study of cytotoxic CD8 clonotypes in ibrutinib-treated CLL. The CDR3 spans 15 residues. The V and J ends lost 1 base and 4 bases respectively, with 15 bases between them. Germline V gene sequence: CDR1 SGHRS, CDR2 YFSETQ. TCRdb's table, derived via immunoSEQ multiplex PCR, lists solely in-frame clones and lacks some. The sample lists around 310,000 clones, roughly 85% occurring once. The specimen comprised PBMCs, sampled before ibrutinib treatment. V gene TRBV5-1 combines with J gene TRBJ2-7; D is undetermined. The clonotype originates from a human donor with chronic lymphocytic leukemia. CDR3 in DNA: TGCGCCAGCAGCTTGAGTCTGGATCCACAGTACGAGCAGTACTTC. Its protein is CASSLSLDPQYEQYF.